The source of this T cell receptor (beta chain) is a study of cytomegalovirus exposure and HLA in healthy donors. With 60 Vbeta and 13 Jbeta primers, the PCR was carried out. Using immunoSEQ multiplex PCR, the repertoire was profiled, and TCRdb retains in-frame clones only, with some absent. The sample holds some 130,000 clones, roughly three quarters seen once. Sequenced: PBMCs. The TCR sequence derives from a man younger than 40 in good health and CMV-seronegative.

The CDR3 reads CASSRTGGYYEQYF. In DNA form, the CDR3 reads TGCGCCAGCTCGAGGACAGGGGGCTACTACGAGCAGTACTTC. V gene TRBV10-2 combines with J gene TRBJ2-7, with TRBD1 matching over 11 bases. V gave up 8 bases and J gave up 3 bases; unmatched junction bases: 6. Germline CDR1 WSHSY, CDR2 SAAADI. The CDR3 covers 14 residues.